These 23 T cell receptor beta chains came from one sample sequenced in a study of T cells after yellow fever vaccination (dated by TCRdb to the late 2010s). The label giving this sample's treatment or condition can be read as: live attenuated yellow fever vaccine strain. The method behind the library was 5' RACE. The sample was run on an Illumina NovaSeq 6000. Using fastp trimming at Q25 and MiXCR clonotype assembly, TCRdb reanalyzed the public sequencing data and kept in-frame beta chains. A single entry per CDR3 protein holds the most common genes and DNA from its merged rows. This sample lists hundreds of thousands of distinct CDR3 sequences; about 5.2% were detected once. Roughly 3% of the sample belongs to the ten largest clones. Sequenced here: CD4+ T cells sorted from PBMCs, sampled on the day of the yellow fever booster vaccination. The receptors here all came from a man younger than 35 who received the YFV17D yellow fever vaccine.

The rearrangement joins TRBV6-5 to TRBJ1-4, with 9 bases fitting TRBD1. The CDR3 is 15 residues long. Germline CDR1 reads MNHEY; CDR2 reads SVGAGI. The ends lost 5 bases at V and 7 bases at J; junction bases unmatched: 8. The CDR3 loop is CASSRTGAITEKLFF. As DNA, the CDR3 is TGTGCCAGCAGTCGGACAGGGGCCATAACTGAAAAACTGTTTTTT.

Only a few counts were recorded for this clonotype. The chain is built from TRBV7-2 and TRBJ2-7, with a tentative D call TRBD1 (8 bases). V was cut by 5 bases and J by 4 bases, with 12 bases left in between. Per germline, CDR1 SGHTA and CDR2 FQGNSA. This CDR3 is 13 amino acids long. This CDR3 is CASSLQGGYEQYF. Written as DNA, the CDR3 is TGTGCCAGCAGCCTACAGGGGGGGTACGAGCAGTACTTC.

This clonotype was observed a few times. One end of the junction fails to match germline, which may point to a read error. The chain recombines TRBV20-1 with TRBJ1-4; no reliable D call. Germline-derived CDR1 and CDR2 are DFQATT and SNEGSKA (reference sequence). The CDR3 runs to 14 residues. CDR3 in amino acids: CSASLGVTSEKLFF. Written as DNA, the CDR3 is TGCAGTGCTAGCCTTGGGGTTACTAGTGAAAAACTGTTTTTT.

This clonotype has a handful of counts. The chain links TRBV6-5 to TRBJ1-2; tentatively, D is TRBD1 (6 bases). V lost 2 bases, J lost 13 bases, and 14 bases lay in between. Germline CDR1 MNHEY, CDR2 SVGAGI. The CDR3 has 12 amino acids. In nucleotides, the CDR3 is TGTGCCAGCAGTTACACCACAGGGCACCCCACCTTC. Encoded protein: CASSYTTGHPTF.

The chain links TRBV7-2 to TRBJ2-2; perhaps TRBD1 as D (6 bases). Germline CDR1 and CDR2: SGHTA and FQGNSA. The CDR3 is made up of 17 amino acids. V was trimmed by 5 bases and J by 5 bases, leaving 21 bases between them. The CDR3 nucleotides read TGTGCCAGCAGCCAACAGGGAACGTCTTTCCAGACCGGGGAGCTGTTTTTT. Translating it yields CASSQQGTSFQTGELFF. The whole variable domain, filled in from reference TRBV7-2 and TRBJ2-2, reads GAGVSQSPSNKVTEKGKDVELRCDPISGHTALYWYRQSLGQGLEFLIYFQGNSAPDKSGLPSDRFSAERTGGSVSTLTIQRTQQEDSAVYLCASSQQGTSFQTGELFFGEGSRLTVL.

This sequence joins TRBV7-3 and TRBJ1-2; 7 bases map to TRBD1. V dropped 4 bases and J dropped 9; count of bases not matched to a gene: 5. CDR1 and CDR2 from the germline V gene are SGHTA and FQGTGA. The length of the CDR3 is 12 residues. The chain's CDR3 is CASSSTGLRYTF. The CDR3 bases are TGTGCCAGCAGCTCGACAGGGCTTCGCTACACCTTC.

This clonotype occurred many times. Here the CDR3 reads CASSLGGGFPEAFF. Written as DNA, the CDR3 is TGCGCCAGCAGCTTGGGGGGTGGGTTCCCTGAAGCTTTCTTT. J is TRBJ1-1 and V is TRBV5-1; D is uncertain. Germline CDR1 and CDR2: SGHRS and YFSETQ. The CDR3 runs to 14 residues. Trimming removed 0 bases at V and 6 bases at J, with 12 bases between.

This clonotype was found a few times. J is TRBJ2-5 and V is TRBV6-2 or TRBV6-3, with 11 positions matching TRBD1. J gave up 5 bases and V 2 bases, and 10 bases lay outside the gene matches. The CDR3 runs 17 residues. The germline V gene has CDR1 MNHEY and CDR2 SVGEGT. CDR3 region: CASSYLRDRGDRETQYF. CDR3 DNA: TGTGCCAGCAGTTACCTCCGGGACAGGGGGGATAGGGAGACCCAGTACTTC.

This clonotype showed up many times. The chain combines TRBV7-3 with TRBJ1-1; the D is unclear. Germline V gene lookup returns CDR1 SGHTA and CDR2 FQGTGA. Trimming shortened V by 5 bases and J by 4 bases, and 14 bases separated the two germline ends. The length of the CDR3 is 14 residues. Here the CDR3 reads CASSASGVGTEAFF. CDR3 DNA sequence: TGTGCCAGCAGCGCCAGTGGTGTCGGCACTGAAGCTTTCTTT.

This clonotype has just a few counts. The DNA is left out, because the CDR3 cannot be placed on it with certainty; the CDR3 is given as TCRdb lists it. J is TRBJ2-2 and V is TRBV7-6; TRBD1 was called by the table and not checked on the DNA. Germline CDR1 SGHVS, CDR2 FNYEAQ. The CDR3 has 16 amino acids, counting both end residues. The CDR3 is CASSFPGQPRPGSCFF.

This clonotype was recorded many times. The chain employs TRBV6-2 or TRBV6-3 and TRBJ2-1; weak D call: TRBD2 (6 bases). V was trimmed by 2 bases and J by 10 bases, leaving 21 bases between them. CDR3 length: 16 amino acids. Germline assignment: CDR1 MNHEY and CDR2 SVGEGT. Here the CDR3 DNA reads TGTGCCAGCAGTTACCCTTTGGGTGACCCTAGCGACGAGCAGTTCTTC. This sequence encodes CASSYPLGDPSDEQFF.

This clonotype was seen more than once but under ten times. CDR3 loop: CATSDPVPGPNTGELFF. The CDR3 DNA sequence: TGTGCCACCAGTGACCCTGTACCGGGACCGAACACCGGGGAGCTGTTTTTT. The gene calls are TRBV24-1 and TRBJ2-2, with D tentatively TRBD1 or TRBD2 (5 bases each). The ends were cut back, 4 bases at V and 0 bases at J, with 14 bases in the middle. The length of the CDR3 is 17 residues. Germline loops: CDR1 KGHDR, CDR2 SFDVKD.

V usage is TRBV20-1 and J usage is TRBJ2-1, with 15 bases matching TRBD2. Looked up from germline, CDR1 is DFQATT and CDR2 is SNEGSKA (reference sequence). This CDR3 comprises 14 residues. Losses at the gene ends were 3 bases for V and 11 bases for J; bases not matched to a gene: 5. CDR3 amino acids: CSASLGLAGGQQFF. Here the CDR3 DNA reads TGCAGTGCTAGCTTGGGACTAGCGGGGGGACAGCAGTTCTTC.

The chain combines TRBV11-2 with TRBJ1-2; possibly TRBD1 for D (6 bases). CDR3 size: 15 residues. Trimming stripped 5 bases from V and 4 bases from J, with 17 bases between. Germline assignment: CDR1 SGHAT and CDR2 FQNNGV. This chain's CDR3 is CASSHRPVGAYGYTF. In DNA, the CDR3 is TGTGCCAGCAGCCACCGTCCAGTGGGGGCCTATGGCTACACCTTC.

At least ten counts were recorded for this clonotype. This chain connects TRBV7-2 to TRBJ2-7, with TRBD2 identical over 11 bases. The CDR3 has 17 amino acids. Germline values: CDR1 SGHTA, CDR2 FQGNSA. With 4 bases clipped from V and 6 bases from J, the junction kept 14 bases outside the gene matches. For the CDR3, the DNA is TGTGCCAGCAGCTCCCAACCGGCTAGCGGGGGGCTTTCCGAGCAGTACTTC. Encoded protein: CASSSQPASGGLSEQYF.

Only a few counts were recorded for this clonotype. This chain joins TRBV4-2 and TRBJ2-1, with D perhaps matching TRBD2 (7 bases). The CDR3 loop spans 14 amino acids. Germline lookup yields CDR1 LGHNA and CDR2 YNFKEQ. V was clipped by 8 bases and J by 0 bases, with 11 bases between them. DNA of the CDR3: TGTGCCAGCGGGGGGGGGCCCTCCTACAATGAGCAGTTCTTC. It encodes CASGGGPSYNEQFF.

This clonotype was seen more than once but under ten times. Here the CDR3 reads CASSQGVAGGRTGELFF. Written as DNA, the CDR3 is TGCGCCAGCAGCCAAGGGGTAGCGGGGGGTAGAACCGGGGAGCTGTTTTTT. This chain links TRBV4-1 with TRBJ2-2; 10 positions match TRBD2. The V and J ends lost 1 base and 5 bases, in that order; junction bases with no gene match: 7. The CDR3 extends over 17 amino acids. Germline CDR1 MGHRA, CDR2 YSYEKL.

This clonotype was seen more than once but under ten times. The chain employs TRBV6-6 and TRBJ1-2; TRBD1 matches at 8 bases. This CDR3 comprises 15 residues. Looked up from germline, CDR1 is MNHNY and CDR2 is SVGAGI (reference sequence). With 5 bases clipped from V and 2 bases from J, the junction kept 7 bases outside the gene matches. DNA for the CDR3: TGTGCCAGCAGTGGGGACAGGCCCCTCAACTATGGCTACACCTTC. Amino acid sequence: CASSGDRPLNYGYTF.

This clonotype was counted at least ten times. The gene calls are TRBV4-1 and TRBJ1-5, with D perhaps matching TRBD1 (6 bases). Germline loops: CDR1 MGHRA, CDR2 YSYEKL. This CDR3 spans 17 amino acids. V was cut by 0 bases and J by 6 bases, with 18 bases left in between. In DNA form, the CDR3 reads TGCGCCAGCAGCCAAGATCCGGGGGCGCGGGGCATTCAGCCCCAGCATTTT. It encodes CASSQDPGARGIQPQHF.

The rearrangement joins TRBV10-3 to TRBJ2-3, with D unresolved. Trimming shortened V by 6 bases and J by 0 bases, and 16 bases separated the two germline ends. This CDR3 region has 16 residues. Germline V CDR1 and CDR2: ENHRY, SYGVKD. The CDR3, as DNA: TGTGCCATCAGGGGCTCGCGGACCGCTAGCACAGATACGCAGTATTTT. Amino acid sequence: CAIRGSRTASTDTQYF.

The chain recombines TRBV20-1 with TRBJ2-6; D perhaps matches TRBD1 (5 bases). Trimming took off 5 bases at V and 4 bases at J, with 15 bases between the two ends. Germline values: CDR1 DFQATT, CDR2 SNEGSKA (reference sequence). This CDR3 is 15 amino acids long. In DNA form, the CDR3 reads TGCAGTGCTGTGGTAGGGGCGTACGGGGCCAACGTCCTGACTTTC. It specifies CSAVVGAYGANVLTF.

This clonotype has ten or more counts. The chain combines TRBV6-6 with TRBJ2-5, with TRBD2 matching 7 bases. Germline assignment: CDR1 MNHNY and CDR2 SVGAGI (reference sequence). This CDR3 contains 16 residues. V shed 2 bases and J 5 bases; nucleotides not matched to a gene: 11. CDR3 DNA sequence: TGTGCCAGCAGTTACCCCCCCCTGGGGGGAGGGGAGACCCAGTACTTC. It is translated as CASSYPPLGGGETQYF.

V and J are TRBV5-1 and TRBJ2-5; tentative D call: TRBD2 (6 bases). Trimming cost V 3 bases and J 5 bases, with 17 bases left between them. Germline CDR1 is SGHRS and CDR2 is YFSETQ. The CDR3 runs to 15 residues. The CDR3 is CASSSDGGSVETQYF. The CDR3 DNA is TGCGCCAGCAGCTCCGACGGGGGTTCTGTGGAGACCCAGTACTTC.